These 32 T cell receptor beta chains were all obtained from the same sample, sequenced in a study of blood T cell repertoires in COVID-19. Sequencing used immunoSEQ multiplex PCR; TCRdb keeps in-frame clones, though not all of them. The sample shows around 200,000 clones, 65% to 85% of them seen only once. The sequenced sample consisted of peripheral blood. These receptors were taken from a woman aged 40 to 55 with COVID-19, enrolled during active disease.

The chain has TRBV2 and TRBJ2-5; 11 bases line up with TRBD2. Germline CDR1 and CDR2: SNHLY and FYNNEI. The CDR3 spans 15 residues. V shed 8 bases and J 0 bases; nucleotides not matched to a gene: 5. DNA for the CDR3: TGTGCCAGCGGCCTAGCGGGGGGCCACCAAGAGACCCAGTACTTC. Translated, it gives CASGLAGGHQETQYF.

This clone was seen a few times. V gene TRBV6-5 combines with J gene TRBJ2-5; TRBD2 is a possible D gene (5 bases). Trimming left V 2 bases short and J 2 bases short, with 9 bases between. The CDR3 covers 14 residues. Germline V gene sequence: CDR1 MNHEY, CDR2 SVGAGI. The CDR3 DNA sequence: TGTGCCAGCAGTTACAGCGGCCCTCAAGAGACCCAGTACTTC. Amino acid sequence: CASSYSGPQETQYF.

Only one count was recorded for this clone. The chain joins TRBV7-8 to TRBJ1-4, with TRBD1 identical over 8 bases. This CDR3 spans 16 amino acids. The germline V gene has CDR1 SGHVS and CDR2 FQNEAQ. J was trimmed by 3 bases and V by 4 bases; bases with no gene match: 7. This CDR3 is CASSSGQGLANEKLFF. DNA of the CDR3: TGTGCCAGCAGCTCAGGACAGGGATTGGCTAATGAAAAACTGTTTTTT. Full variable domain (remainder filled in from reference TRBV7-8 and TRBJ1-4): GAGVSQSPRYKVAKRGQDVALRCDPISGHVSLFWYQQALGQGPEFLTYFQNEAQLDKSGLPSDRFFAERPEGSVSTLKIQRTQQEDSAVYLCASSSGQGLANEKLFFGSGTQLSVL.

This clone has just a few counts. The chain is built from TRBV7-3 and TRBJ2-1; possible D gene TRBD2, 6 bases. Trimming removed 4 bases at V and 6 bases at J, with 13 bases between. The germline CDR1 and CDR2 sequences are SGHTA and FQGTGA. CDR3 length equals 14 residues. DNA of the CDR3: TGTGCCAGCAGCTCCGACGGGAGACCCAATGAGCAGTTCTTC. Its translation: CASSSDGRPNEQFF.

The rearrangement links TRBV12-3 or TRBV12-4 to TRBJ2-4; 7 nucleotides align to TRBD2. The length of the CDR3 is 9 residues. The trim removed 6 bases at V and 15 bases at J, leaving 2 bases unmatched. CDR3 amino acids: CASRGGWYF. The CDR3 DNA follows: TGTGCCAGCAGGGGGGGGTGGTACTTC.

The V call is TRBV27, the J call TRBJ2-5; TRBD1 agrees at 7 bases. Germline V gene sequence: CDR1 MNHEY, CDR2 SMNVEV (reference sequence). V trimming: 4 bases; J trimming: 7 bases; junction bases outside the gene matches: 3. The CDR3 has 12 amino acids. The CDR3 region is CASSSRQGTQYF. The CDR3 coding sequence is TGTGCCAGCAGTTCGAGACAGGGGACCCAGTACTTC.

This clone was seen only a few times. This sequence joins TRBV10-1 and TRBJ1-1, with D perhaps matching TRBD1 (6 bases). The length of the CDR3 is 11 residues. V lost 5 bases and J lost 9, with 10 bases in between. Per germline, CDR1 WNHNN and CDR2 SYGVQD (reference sequence). CDR3 amino acids: CASSSGQKAFF. The CDR3 nucleotides are TGCGCCAGCAGTTCCGGACAGAAAGCTTTCTTT.

The chain joins TRBV5-4 to TRBJ2-2; no definite D call. Trimming pared 7 bases from V and 5 bases from J, leaving 15 bases between. This CDR3 has 14 residues. Germline V gene data show CDR1 as SGHNT and CDR2 as YYREEE (reference sequence). DNA of the CDR3: TGTGCCAGCGCCCCCGCGATTCAAACCGGGGAGCTGTTTTTT. This codes for CASAPAIQTGELFF.

This chain connects TRBV5-1 to TRBJ2-2, with TRBD2 matching over 8 bases. V lost 3 bases and J lost 6; bases outside the gene matches: 10. The length of the CDR3 is 16 residues. Germline CDR1 SGHRS, CDR2 YFSETQ. The CDR3, as DNA: TGCGCCAGCAGCTCGAACTCGGGACTAGGGCCCGGGGAGCTGTTTTTT. Translating it yields CASSSNSGLGPGELFF.

The chain employs TRBV11-2 and TRBJ1-4, with a weak D call TRBD1 (5 bases). CDR3 length: 13 residues. CDR1 and CDR2 (germline): SGHAT, FQNNGV. The V and J ends lost 5 bases and 8 bases respectively, with 12 bases between them. In DNA form, the CDR3 reads TGTGCCAGCAGCGAGCAGGGAGGCGAAAAACTGTTTTTT. Its protein is CASSEQGGEKLFF.

This clone was picked up one time. The rearrangement uses TRBV10-3 and TRBJ2-1; TRBD1 agrees at 7 bases. With 4 bases clipped from V and 4 bases from J, the junction kept 10 bases outside the gene matches. This CDR3 contains 16 residues. CDR1 ENHRY and CDR2 SYGVKD come from the germline V gene. The CDR3 bases are TGTGCCATCAGTGGGAGAGACAGGGCCCGGTACAATGAGCAGTTCTTC. As protein: CAISGRDRARYNEQFF.

The J gene is TRBJ1-1, the V gene TRBV5-5; a weak D match, TRBD1 (5 bases). CDR3 length: 15 amino acids. CDR1 SGHKS and CDR2 YYEKEE come from the germline V gene (reference sequence). Trimming shortened V by 1 base and J by 0 bases, and 10 bases separated the two germline ends. Here the CDR3 DNA reads TGTGCCAGCAGCTTGCATAACAGGTTGAACACTGAAGCTTTCTTT. Amino acids: CASSLHNRLNTEAFF.

The chain couples TRBV19 to TRBJ1-1; 9 nucleotides align to TRBD1. J gave up 4 bases and V 7 bases, and 4 bases lay outside the gene matches. The CDR3 extends over 13 amino acids. Germline V gene lookup returns CDR1 LNHDA and CDR2 SQIVND (reference sequence). The CDR3 here is CASIDRGGTEAFF. The CDR3 DNA reads TGTGCCAGTATTGACAGGGGGGGCACTGAAGCTTTCTTT.

The CDR3 sequence: CASSDLRGYMNTEAFF. CDR3 DNA: TGTGCCAGCAGTGACCTACGGGGGTATATGAACACTGAAGCTTTCTTT. The V and J genes are TRBV6-1 and TRBJ1-1; D is perhaps TRBD1 (5 bases). Trimming cost V 3 bases and J 0 bases, with 14 bases left between them. There are 16 residues in the CDR3. Germline V lookup: CDR1 MNHNS, CDR2 SASEGT.

The V gene is TRBV6-5, the J gene TRBJ1-5; maybe TRBD1 (6 bases). Trimming pared 6 bases from V and 0 bases from J, leaving 12 bases between. The CDR3 length is 15 residues. CDR1 and CDR2 (germline): MNHEY, SVGAGI. As DNA, the CDR3 is TGTGCCAGCAGCAGGACAGTTAATAGCAATCAGCCCCAGCATTTT. The encoded protein is CASSRTVNSNQPQHF.

The chain couples TRBV15 to TRBJ1-1, with 7 bases lining up with TRBD1. Germline V CDR1 and CDR2: LNHNV, YYDKDF (reference sequence). The length of the CDR3 is 19 residues. The J segment lost 6 bases and the V segment lost 0 bases, leaving 19 bases of the junction unmatched. The CDR3 spells CATSRDRWVTGARKPEAFF. CDR3 nucleotide sequence: TGTGCCACCAGCAGAGATCGGTGGGTAACAGGGGCGAGGAAGCCTGAAGCTTTCTTT.

CDR3 coding DNA: TGTGCCAGCTCACCTTCCGGGAACTATGGCTACACCTTC. Its protein is CASSPSGNYGYTF. V and J are TRBV18 and TRBJ1-2, with D hard to call. Germline-derived CDR1 and CDR2 are KGHSH and LQKENI. V lost 3 bases and J lost 2, with 7 bases in between. The CDR3 sequence is 13 residues long.

The chain is built from TRBV3-1 (or the pseudogene TRBV3-2) and TRBJ2-2; 7 bases align to TRBD2. In germline, CDR1 is LGHDT, CDR2 YNNKEL (reference sequence). CDR3 length equals 15 residues. The V segment lost 4 bases and the J segment 6 bases; nucleotides outside the gene matches: 8. CDR3 sequence: CASSPASGAAGELFF. CDR3 DNA sequence: TGTGCCAGCAGCCCTGCAAGCGGGGCGGCCGGGGAGCTGTTTTTT.

The chain links TRBV7-2 to TRBJ1-1, with 7 nucleotides matching TRBD1. The junction had 6 bases not matched to a gene; V was cut back by 2 bases and J by 6 bases. Germline values: CDR1 SGHTA, CDR2 FQGNSA. This CDR3 contains 14 residues. The CDR3 sequence: CASSLLTGEAEAFF. In DNA, the CDR3 is TGTGCCAGCAGCTTACTTACAGGGGAGGCTGAAGCTTTCTTT.

CDR3 in amino acids: CASSPEASRETQYF. In DNA, the CDR3 is TGTGCCAGCAGCCCCGAGGCCAGCCGGGAGACCCAGTACTTC. The chain combines TRBV6-5 with TRBJ2-5; no clear D gene. Germline assignment: CDR1 MNHEY and CDR2 SVGAGI. CDR3 length: 14 residues. Trimming shortened V by 6 bases and J by 5 bases, and 16 bases separated the two germline ends.

This chain uses TRBV6-4 with TRBJ1-5; D gene ambiguous. Germline lookup yields CDR1 MRHNA and CDR2 SNTAGT. Trimming left V 3 bases short and J 0 bases short, with 6 bases between. The CDR3 extends over 14 amino acids. This chain's CDR3 is CASSESYSNQPQHF. Here the CDR3 DNA reads TGTGCCAGCAGTGAGAGTTATAGCAATCAGCCCCAGCATTTT.

The V gene is TRBV28, the J gene TRBJ2-1; a possible D gene is TRBD1 (6 bases). The CDR3 spans 11 residues. V dropped 5 bases and J dropped 12 bases, with 11 bases sitting between them. Per the germline V gene, CDR1 is MDHEN and CDR2 is SYDVKM. CDR3 amino acids: CASSDRRGQFF. For the CDR3, the DNA is TGTGCCAGCAGTGACCGCAGGGGGCAGTTCTTC.

The rearrangement joins TRBV18 to TRBJ1-2; 8 bases align to TRBD1. This CDR3 comprises 14 residues. The germline V gene encodes CDR1 KGHSH and CDR2 LQKENI. V gave up 5 bases and J gave up 6 bases; unmatched junction bases: 8. CDR3: CASSTGTGGDGYTF. CDR3 in DNA: TGTGCCAGCTCAACTGGGACAGGTGGAGATGGCTACACCTTC.

V gene TRBV19 combines with J gene TRBJ2-2, with D possibly matching TRBD2 (6 bases). The V and J ends lost 5 bases and 4 bases respectively, with 11 bases between them. From germline, CDR1 is LNHDA and CDR2 SQIVND (reference sequence). CDR3 length equals 14 residues. In nucleotides, the CDR3 is TGTGCCAGTAGTGCGGGGCAACTCACCGGGGAGCTGTTTTTT. It is translated as CASSAGQLTGELFF.

This clone was seen a few times. V gene TRBV7-3 combines with J gene TRBJ2-3; 10 nucleotides line up with TRBD2. This CDR3 region has 18 residues. Germline V gene lookup returns CDR1 SGHTA and CDR2 FQGTGA. V lost 2 bases, J lost 5 bases, and 13 bases stayed unmatched. As DNA, the CDR3 is TGTGCCAGCAGCTTATACAGCGGGAGGGCCGATCTTCTAGATACGCAGTATTTT. Protein: CASSLYSGRADLLDTQYF. The full variable domain, in which reference TRBV7-3 and TRBJ2-3 provide the parts outside the CDR3, is GAGVSQTPSNKVTEKGKYVELRCDPISGHTALYWYRQSLGQGPEFLIYFQGTGAADDSGLPNDRFFAVRPEGSVSTLKIQRTERGDSAVYLCASSLYSGRADLLDTQYFGPGTRLTVL.

The chain uses TRBV5-1 and TRBJ2-3; the D gene is possibly TRBD2 (7 bases). The germline gives CDR1 SGHRS, CDR2 YFSETQ. The CDR3 spans 18 residues. V lost 4 bases to trimming and J lost 2 bases, with 23 bases between them. The CDR3 is CASSAWGGSTSATDTQYF. DNA of the CDR3: TGCGCCAGCAGCGCGTGGGGGGGCAGCACCTCAGCCACAGATACGCAGTATTTT.

This rearrangement joins TRBV4-1 to TRBJ1-5, with 11 bases aligning to TRBD1. V lost 4 bases, J lost 0 bases, and 5 bases stayed unmatched. CDR1 and CDR2 (germline): MGHRA, YSYEKL. The CDR3 runs 17 residues. In nucleotides, the CDR3 is TGCGCCAGCAGCCTAACGGGACAGGGGGATAGCAATCAGCCCCAGCATTTT. This sequence encodes CASSLTGQGDSNQPQHF.

This chain links TRBV7-3 with TRBJ2-7, with D maybe TRBD1 (6 bases). The CDR3 sequence is 14 residues long. Germline V lookup: CDR1 SGHTA, CDR2 FQGTGA. The V end lost 5 bases, the J end lost 3 bases, and 14 bases lay between the germline ends. The CDR3 here is CASSPRGSGYEQYF. The CDR3 DNA sequence: TGTGCCAGCAGCCCCAGGGGTAGTGGCTACGAGCAGTACTTC.

This chain connects TRBV7-2 to TRBJ2-1; 9 nucleotides match TRBD1. V gave up 5 bases and J gave up 8 bases; unmatched junction bases: 10. The CDR3 runs to 15 residues. Germline V gene data show CDR1 as SGHTA and CDR2 as FQGNSA. CDR3 coding DNA: TGTGCCAGCAGCCGGGACAGGGTCAACTTCCATGAGCAGTTCTTC. Protein: CASSRDRVNFHEQFF.

The CDR3 is CASRPMTGEGGYTF. CDR3 DNA sequence: TGTGCCAGCAGACCCATGACGGGGGAGGGCGGCTACACCTTC. This chain uses TRBV28 with TRBJ1-2, with D possibly matching TRBD1 (5 bases). Germline V gene lookup returns CDR1 MDHEN and CDR2 SYDVKM. The CDR3 loop spans 14 amino acids. V dropped 6 bases and J dropped 8 bases, with 19 bases sitting between them.

The V gene is TRBV7-2, the J gene TRBJ2-2, with 12 bases that match TRBD2. The CDR3 spans 16 residues. Germline-derived CDR1 and CDR2 are SGHTA and FQGNSA. Trimming at V came to 5 bases and at J to 6 bases, leaving 7 bases not matched to a gene. The CDR3: CASSLLAGGFAGELFF. CDR3 DNA sequence: TGTGCCAGCAGCCTACTAGCGGGAGGTTTTGCCGGGGAGCTGTTTTTT.

V is TRBV19 and J is TRBJ2-5; 10 bases line up with TRBD1. The V and J ends lost 5 bases and 5 bases, in that order; junction bases with no gene match: 14. The CDR3 length is 17 residues. CDR1 and CDR2 from the germline V gene are LNHDA and SQIVND (reference sequence). The CDR3 DNA is TGTGCCAGTAGTTCGCCAGGGACAGGGGATTTTCGGGAGACCCAGTACTTC. Amino acid sequence: CASSSPGTGDFRETQYF.